The rows below give T cell receptor beta chains drawn from one sample of a study of patients and donors after allogeneic stem cell transplantation. MiXCR, run by TCRdb on the RT-PCR reads, gives a single entry per CDR3 protein. The repertoire holds about a million distinct CDR3 sequences, with about a sixth as singletons. Sample: blood, either unsorted or a sorted T cell fraction (not recorded which). These receptors came from a human donor who was either an allogeneic HSCT recipient or a stem cell or donor lymphocyte infusion donor (not recorded which). It is not recorded whose cells these are; they may come from a transplant donor. Both conserved end residues are part of each CDR3. The order of the fields is J gene, D gene, clone size, V gene, CDR3 DNA, CDR3 protein. The D gene is left open where the match is weak. Where a row states a size, it is once, few, many or the class of an expanded clone; other rows omit it.

j_gene: TRBJ2-7
d_gene: -
abundance: few
v_gene: TRBV3-1
CDR3nt: TGTGCCAGCAGCCACCTCCACGAGCAGTACTTC
CDR3aa: CASSHLHEQYF

j_gene: TRBJ2-1
d_gene: TRBD2
abundance: few
v_gene: TRBV20-1
CDR3nt: TGCAGTGCTAGAGATTTCAGGGCTAGCGGGAGGGGGATCGATGAGCAGTTCTTC
CDR3aa: CSARDFRASGRGIDEQFF

j_gene: TRBJ2-2
d_gene: -
abundance: -
v_gene: TRBV5-1
CDR3nt: TGCGCCAGCAGCTTGGCGGGTCCAGCCGGGGAGCTGTTTTTT
CDR3aa: CASSLAGPAGELFF

j_gene: TRBJ2-7
d_gene: -
abundance: -
v_gene: TRBV9
CDR3nt: TGTGCCAGCAGCGGACAAGCCGGGCGAGAGGTGGACGAGCAGTACTTC
CDR3aa: CASSGQAGREVDEQYF

j_gene: TRBJ2-1
d_gene: TRBD2
abundance: -
v_gene: TRBV6-1
CDR3nt: TGTGCCAGCAGGTCCGGGACTAGCGAGGGCAATGAGCAGTTCTTC
CDR3aa: CASRSGTSEGNEQFF

j_gene: TRBJ1-2
d_gene: TRBD1
abundance: few
v_gene: TRBV4-1
CDR3nt: TGCGCCAGCAGCGCCCGGGACAGGGGAGACTATGGCTACACCTTC
CDR3aa: CASSARDRGDYGYTF

j_gene: TRBJ1-1
d_gene: -
abundance: -
v_gene: TRBV4-1
CDR3nt: TGCGCCAGCAGCCATCAGGGACTGCGCTTGAACACTGAAGCTTTCTTT
CDR3aa: CASSHQGLRLNTEAFF

j_gene: TRBJ2-2
d_gene: TRBD2
abundance: many
v_gene: TRBV12-3/TRBV12-4
CDR3nt: TGTGCCAGCAGTTTAGGCCGACTAGCGGGAACCACCGGGGAGCTGTTTTTT
CDR3aa: CASSLGRLAGTTGELFF

j_gene: TRBJ2-2
d_gene: -
abundance: few
v_gene: TRBV12-5
CDR3nt: TGTGCTAGTGGTTTACCTCTAAACACGAACACCGGGGAGCTGTTTTTT
CDR3aa: CASGLPLNTNTGELFF

j_gene: TRBJ2-2
d_gene: TRBD2
abundance: -
v_gene: TRBV15
CDR3nt: TGTGCCACCAGCAGATTGTACCGGACTAGCGGGAGGGCCGGGGAGCTGTTTTTT
CDR3aa: CATSRLYRTSGRAGELFF

j_gene: TRBJ1-5
d_gene: -
abundance: few
v_gene: TRBV12-3/TRBV12-4
CDR3nt: TGTGCCAGCAGTCCCCCCGGGGGGCATCAGCCCCAGCATTTT
CDR3aa: CASSPPGGHQPQHF

j_gene: TRBJ2-7
d_gene: TRBD1
abundance: -
v_gene: TRBV9
CDR3nt: TGTGCCAGCAGCACAGGGGTGGGGTTCTACGAGCAGTACTTC
CDR3aa: CASSTGVGFYEQYF

j_gene: TRBJ2-3
d_gene: -
abundance: -
v_gene: TRBV7-9
CDR3nt: TGTGCCAGCAGCCCCAGTCGAGGTTCAGATACGCAGTATTTT
CDR3aa: CASSPSRGSDTQYF

j_gene: TRBJ1-1
d_gene: -
abundance: few
v_gene: TRBV24-1
CDR3nt: TGTGCCCCCTCCGGGGAGGGAGGCATGAACACTGAAGCTTTCTTT
CDR3aa: CAPSGEGGMNTEAFF

j_gene: TRBJ2-1
d_gene: -
abundance: -
v_gene: TRBV20-1
CDR3nt: TGCAGTGCTAGAGTTCCCGGCCAATACAATGAGCAGTTCTTC
CDR3aa: CSARVPGQYNEQFF

j_gene: TRBJ2-2
d_gene: TRBD1
abundance: few
v_gene: TRBV5-5
CDR3nt: TGTGCCAGCAGCTCCCAGGGGGCGGCCGGGGAGCTGTTTTTT
CDR3aa: CASSSQGAAGELFF

j_gene: TRBJ2-7
d_gene: -
abundance: few
v_gene: TRBV21-1
CDR3nt: TGTGCCAGCAGCAAACGGGACACGGGACTGAACTACGAGCAGTACTTC
CDR3aa: CASSKRDTGLNYEQYF

j_gene: TRBJ2-6
d_gene: TRBD1
abundance: -
v_gene: TRBV11-2
CDR3nt: TGTGCCAGCAACTCCCGGGACAGGTACCAGGCTGGGGCCAACGTCCTGACTTTC
CDR3aa: CASNSRDRYQAGANVLTF

j_gene: TRBJ1-2
d_gene: -
abundance: -
v_gene: TRBV20-1
CDR3nt: TGCAGTGCTAGAGAGCCCACTTCACACACCTTC
CDR3aa: CSAREPTSHTF

j_gene: TRBJ2-2
d_gene: TRBD2
abundance: -
v_gene: TRBV20-1
CDR3nt: TGCAGTGCCCAGGGACTAGCGGGGGGGACCGGGGAGCTGTTTTTT
CDR3aa: CSAQGLAGGTGELFF

j_gene: TRBJ2-5
d_gene: TRBD1
abundance: many
v_gene: TRBV5-1
CDR3nt: TGTGCCAGCAGCTTCGGGACAGAAGAGACCCAGTACTTC
CDR3aa: CASSFGTEETQYF

j_gene: TRBJ2-3
d_gene: TRBD2
abundance: few
v_gene: TRBV20-1
CDR3nt: TGCAGTGCAAGCCCCCAGCGGGGGACAGATACGCAGTATTTT
CDR3aa: CSASPQRGTDTQYF

j_gene: TRBJ1-5
d_gene: -
abundance: -
v_gene: TRBV9
CDR3nt: TGTGCCAGCAGCGTTGGGAAGCAGGGCTTGAATCAGCCCCAGCATTTT
CDR3aa: CASSVGKQGLNQPQHF

j_gene: TRBJ2-6
d_gene: -
abundance: once
v_gene: TRBV3-1
CDR3nt: TGTGCCAGCAGCCAAGTGGGCCGGGGCTCTGGGGCCAACGTCCTGACTTTC
CDR3aa: CASSQVGRGSGANVLTF

j_gene: TRBJ2-1
d_gene: TRBD2
abundance: -
v_gene: TRBV29-1
CDR3nt: TGCAGCGTGGATAGCGGGGTACAGTTTTCCTACAATGAGCAGTTCTTC
CDR3aa: CSVDSGVQFSYNEQFF

j_gene: TRBJ2-3
d_gene: -
abundance: many
v_gene: TRBV3-1
CDR3nt: TGTGCCAGCAGCCAAGATGGCCGGAGCACAGATACGCAGTATTTT
CDR3aa: CASSQDGRSTDTQYF

j_gene: TRBJ2-5
d_gene: -
abundance: -
v_gene: TRBV5-5
CDR3nt: TGTGCCAGCAGGCCGGCGGGGGCCGGTTTGGAGACCCAGTACTTC
CDR3aa: CASRPAGAGLETQYF

j_gene: TRBJ2-7
d_gene: -
abundance: -
v_gene: TRBV2
CDR3nt: TGTGCCAGCAGGTACCCCGACAGTCTTCTGGAGCAGTACTTC
CDR3aa: CASRYPDSLLEQYF

j_gene: TRBJ1-2
d_gene: -
abundance: many
v_gene: TRBV5-1
CDR3nt: TGCGCCAGCAGCGGTGATTCAGGGTTCGGCTACACCTTC
CDR3aa: CASSGDSGFGYTF

j_gene: TRBJ2-3
d_gene: -
abundance: -
v_gene: TRBV11-3
CDR3nt: TGTGCCAGCAGCTTTGGCGGGGCCCCTAGCACAGATACGCAGTATTTT
CDR3aa: CASSFGGAPSTDTQYF

j_gene: TRBJ2-1
d_gene: -
abundance: -
v_gene: TRBV9
CDR3nt: TGTGCCAGCAGCCGAAGAGGGGGGGGGACGCAGTTCTTC
CDR3aa: CASSRRGGGTQFF

j_gene: TRBJ2-3
d_gene: TRBD1
abundance: -
v_gene: TRBV5-4
CDR3nt: TGTGCCAGCAGCTCCGGGACAGGTAGAGATACGCAGTATTTT
CDR3aa: CASSSGTGRDTQYF

j_gene: TRBJ1-4
d_gene: TRBD1
abundance: -
v_gene: TRBV7-9
CDR3nt: TGTGCCAGCAGCCACCCTCCTCGGACAGGCGCTAATGAAAAACTGTTTTTT
CDR3aa: CASSHPPRTGANEKLFF

j_gene: TRBJ1-1
d_gene: -
abundance: many
v_gene: TRBV7-2
CDR3nt: TGTGCCAGCAGCTACAGGGTTATTGCCACTGAAGCTTTCTTT
CDR3aa: CASSYRVIATEAFF

j_gene: TRBJ2-1
d_gene: TRBD1
abundance: few
v_gene: TRBV29-1
CDR3nt: TGCAGCATGTATCCCGGGACAGTAAATGAGCAGTTCTTC
CDR3aa: CSMYPGTVNEQFF

j_gene: TRBJ1-5
d_gene: TRBD1
abundance: -
v_gene: TRBV24-1
CDR3nt: TGTGCCACCAGTGATCCCCGGACAGGGGGCAATCAGCCCCAGCATTTT
CDR3aa: CATSDPRTGGNQPQHF

j_gene: TRBJ2-7
d_gene: TRBD2
abundance: few
v_gene: TRBV14
CDR3nt: TGTGCCAGCAGCCAATCCCTAGCGGGAGCCCGGGACGAGCAGTACTTC
CDR3aa: CASSQSLAGARDEQYF

j_gene: TRBJ2-4
d_gene: -
abundance: -
v_gene: TRBV24-1
CDR3nt: TGTGCCACCAGTGATTCAAGGATATCGGCCAAAAACATTCAGTACTTC
CDR3aa: CATSDSRISAKNIQYF

j_gene: TRBJ1-1
d_gene: TRBD1
abundance: -
v_gene: TRBV5-1
CDR3nt: TGCGCCAGCAGCTTGGGGGACAGTGACAACACTGAAGCTTTCTTT
CDR3aa: CASSLGDSDNTEAFF

j_gene: TRBJ1-1
d_gene: TRBD1
abundance: -
v_gene: TRBV12-5
CDR3nt: TGTGCTAGTGGACCCGACAGGGCCACTGAAGCTTTCTTT
CDR3aa: CASGPDRATEAFF

j_gene: TRBJ2-1
d_gene: -
abundance: -
v_gene: TRBV11-1
CDR3nt: TGTGCCAGCAGCTTAGAATTTGGGGGGGCAGGGAACCACAATGAGCAGTTCTTC
CDR3aa: CASSLEFGGAGNHNEQFF

j_gene: TRBJ2-1
d_gene: -
abundance: -
v_gene: TRBV4-3
CDR3nt: TGCGCCAGCAGTCGATCAGCGGAGCCCCAATATGAGCAGTTCTTC
CDR3aa: CASSRSAEPQYEQFF

j_gene: TRBJ1-1
d_gene: TRBD1
abundance: few
v_gene: TRBV7-3
CDR3nt: TGTGCCAGCAGCTTAACCCGTCGACAGGGGAACACTGAAGCTTTCTTT
CDR3aa: CASSLTRRQGNTEAFF

j_gene: TRBJ2-2
d_gene: -
abundance: few
v_gene: TRBV25-1
CDR3nt: TGTGCCACCAGATTGGGGACGAACACCGGGGAGCTGTTTTTT
CDR3aa: CATRLGTNTGELFF

j_gene: TRBJ2-5
d_gene: -
abundance: -
v_gene: TRBV4-1
CDR3nt: TGCGCCAGCAGCGACGGCCCCCAGTCCGGAGAGACCCAGTACTTC
CDR3aa: CASSDGPQSGETQYF

j_gene: TRBJ1-2
d_gene: -
abundance: few
v_gene: TRBV12-3/TRBV12-4
CDR3nt: TGTGCCAGCAGTTTCGGCCCCGGACCGGGACAAGCTCATCCCTATGGCTACACCTTC
CDR3aa: CASSFGPGPGQAHPYGYTF

j_gene: TRBJ2-1
d_gene: TRBD1
abundance: many
v_gene: TRBV12-3/TRBV12-4
CDR3nt: TGTGCCAGCAGTTTTCGGTTTGGAGGAACAGGGGGTGAGCAGTTCTTC
CDR3aa: CASSFRFGGTGGEQFF

j_gene: TRBJ2-7
d_gene: TRBD1
abundance: -
v_gene: TRBV12-3/TRBV12-4
CDR3nt: TGTGCCAGCAGTACCTTGGACAGGGTCGGGACCTACGAGCAGTACTTC
CDR3aa: CASSTLDRVGTYEQYF

j_gene: TRBJ2-1
d_gene: TRBD2
abundance: -
v_gene: TRBV9
CDR3nt: TGTGCCAGCAGCGTAGCTTCAGGTGGAGCGGGAGGGGACAATGAGCAGTTCTTC
CDR3aa: CASSVASGGAGGDNEQFF

j_gene: TRBJ1-4
d_gene: TRBD1
abundance: -
v_gene: TRBV5-1
CDR3nt: TGCGCCAGCAGCTTCCGACAGGGACAGGGGGCAAGTGAAAAACTGTTTTTT
CDR3aa: CASSFRQGQGASEKLFF